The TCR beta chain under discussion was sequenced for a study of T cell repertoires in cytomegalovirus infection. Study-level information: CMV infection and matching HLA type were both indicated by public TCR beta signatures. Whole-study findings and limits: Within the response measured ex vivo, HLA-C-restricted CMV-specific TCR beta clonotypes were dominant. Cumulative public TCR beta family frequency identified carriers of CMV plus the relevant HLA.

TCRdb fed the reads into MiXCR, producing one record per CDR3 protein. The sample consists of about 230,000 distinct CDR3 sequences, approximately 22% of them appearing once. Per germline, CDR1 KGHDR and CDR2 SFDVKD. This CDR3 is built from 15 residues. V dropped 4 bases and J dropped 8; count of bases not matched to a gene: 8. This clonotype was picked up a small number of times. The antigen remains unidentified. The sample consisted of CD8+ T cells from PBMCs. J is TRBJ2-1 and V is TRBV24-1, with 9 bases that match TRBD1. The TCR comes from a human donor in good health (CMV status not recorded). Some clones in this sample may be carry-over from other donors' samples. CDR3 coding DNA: TGTGCCACCAGTGAAACCGGGACAGGGTCGGATGAGCAGTTCTTC. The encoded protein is CATSETGTGSDEQFF.